This passage covers 12 T cell receptor beta chains from one sample sequenced in a study of graft-versus-host responses after intestinal transplantation. Generated by immunoSEQ multiplex PCR, the TCRdb table keeps only in-frame clones and is missing some. The sample contains under 20,000 clones, about 90% of which appear only once. The sequencing here drew on bone marrow, taken roughly 120 days after intestinal transplantation. Source of these receptors: a human patient who received an intestinal transplant, so some T cells may come from the graft donor.

V gene TRBV11-2 combines with J gene TRBJ2-7; D gene ambiguous. Trimming cost V 5 bases and J 0 bases, with 17 bases left between them. From germline, CDR1 is SGHAT and CDR2 FQNNGV. The CDR3 is 16 residues long. CDR3 in DNA: TGTGCCAGCAGCGAAGAAGCAGGCCTCAGCTCCTACGAGCAGTACTTC. This gives the protein CASSEEAGLSSYEQYF.

This clone has just one count. This chain connects TRBV28 to TRBJ1-1; TRBD1 might be the D (5 bases). The CDR3 extends over 14 amino acids. Germline assignment: CDR1 MDHEN and CDR2 SYDVKM. The ends were cut back, 6 bases at V and 1 base at J, with 12 bases in the middle. CDR3 coding DNA: TGTGCCAGCAGCCTCACGGGGGAGAACACTGAAGCTTTCTTT. Its protein product is CASSLTGENTEAFF.

This chain connects TRBV19 to TRBJ2-2, with a weak D call TRBD2 (5 bases). This CDR3 spans 14 amino acids. The germline gives CDR1 LNHDA, CDR2 SQIVND (reference sequence). Trimming removed 1 base at V and 7 bases at J, with 10 bases between. The CDR3, as DNA: TGTGCCAGTAGTATAGGAGGAGGTGGCGGGGAGCTGTTTTTT. Encoded protein: CASSIGGGGGELFF. Filled out from reference TRBV19 and TRBJ2-2, the complete variable domain reads DGGITQSPKYLFRKEGQNVTLSCEQNLNHDAMYWYRQDPGQGLRLIYYSQIVNDFQKGDIAEGYSVSREKKESFPLTVTSAQKNPTAFYLCASSIGGGGGELFFGEGSRLTVL.

The V and J genes are TRBV7-2 and TRBJ2-7; D gene ambiguous. Germline loops: CDR1 SGHTA, CDR2 FQGNSA. CDR3 length equals 14 residues. The V end was cut by 1 base, the J end by 2 bases, with 9 bases between. CDR3 in amino acids: CASSLGPWAYEQYF. The CDR3 DNA reads TGTGCCAGCAGCTTAGGTCCATGGGCCTACGAGCAGTACTTC.

This clone has just one count. CDR3 coding DNA: TGTGCCAGCAGCTTTTCATCCGGGACAGGGGTTTACTTCTACAATGAGCAGTTCTTC. It encodes CASSFSSGTGVYFYNEQFF. V is TRBV5-6 and J is TRBJ2-1; 10 nucleotides agree with TRBD1. The ends lost 2 bases at V and 3 bases at J; junction bases unmatched: 14. The CDR3 runs 19 residues. Germline loops: CDR1 SGHDT, CDR2 YYEEEE.

The gene calls are TRBV9 and TRBJ2-1, with 11 bases identical to TRBD2. CDR3 length: 17 amino acids. Trimming at V came to 0 bases and at J to 1 base, leaving 3 bases not matched to a gene. Germline V lookup: CDR1 SGDLS, CDR2 YYNGEE. This CDR3 is CASSVGVAGGSYNEQFF. As DNA, the CDR3 is TGTGCCAGCAGCGTAGGGGTAGCGGGAGGGTCCTACAATGAGCAGTTCTTC. Full variable domain (rest looked up from reference TRBV9 and TRBJ2-1): DSGVTQTPKHLITATGQRVTLRCSPRSGDLSVYWYQQSLDQGLQFLIQYYNGEERAKGNILERFSAQQFPDLHSELNLSSLELGDSALYFCASSVGVAGGSYNEQFFGPGTRLTVL.

The J gene is TRBJ2-3, the V gene TRBV7-8, with D maybe TRBD2 (6 bases). There are 15 residues in the CDR3. Germline V gene sequence: CDR1 SGHVS, CDR2 FQNEAQ. V lost 5 bases, J lost 2 bases, and 14 bases lay in between. The chain's CDR3 is CASSPGTFVTDTQYF. CDR3 DNA: TGTGCCAGCAGCCCCGGGACTTTCGTCACAGATACGCAGTATTTT.

The chain employs TRBV28 and TRBJ2-5; 9 bases match TRBD1. Germline V gene sequence: CDR1 MDHEN, CDR2 SYDVKM. V shed 6 bases and J 5 bases; nucleotides not matched to a gene: 7. The CDR3 is made up of 14 amino acids. CDR3 in DNA: TGTGCCAGCAGCCCGACAGGGGGAGGGGAGACCCAGTACTTC. This encodes CASSPTGGGETQYF.

The V and J genes are TRBV5-4 and TRBJ2-1, with D unclear. V lost 4 bases and J lost 6, with 14 bases in between. Germline lookup yields CDR1 SGHNT and CDR2 YYREEE (reference sequence). CDR3 length: 14 residues. DNA for the CDR3: TGTGCCAGCAGCACGGTGGGGTTAGCCAATGAGCAGTTCTTC. Encoded protein: CASSTVGLANEQFF.

The gene calls are TRBV7-3 and TRBJ1-1; D gene ambiguous. The CDR3 loop spans 15 amino acids. Germline CDR1 and CDR2: SGHTA and FQGTGA. V shed 3 bases and J shed 1 base, with 12 bases lying between them. In DNA, the CDR3 is TGTGCCAGCAGCTTGAAGATTTGGAGGAACACTGAAGCTTTCTTT. This gives the protein CASSLKIWRNTEAFF.

Concerning this clone itself: Other DNA sequences in the same sample also yield this CDR3. The gene calls are TRBV7-7 and TRBJ2-5; 12 bases are a match to TRBD2. The CDR3 runs 15 residues. The V gene end was trimmed by 6 bases and the J gene end by 5 bases; junction bases not matched to a gene: 7. CDR1 is SSHAT and CDR2 is FNYEAQ in the germline V gene (reference sequence). For the CDR3, the DNA is TGTGCCAGCAGTCTAGCGGGAGGGCCGGGGGAGACCCAGTACTTC. Translated, it gives CASSLAGGPGETQYF. Drawing the rest from reference TRBV7-7 and TRBJ2-5, the complete variable domain is GAGVSQSPRYKVTKRGQDVTLRCDPISSHATLYWYQQALGQGPEFLTYFNYEAQPDKSGLPSDRFSAERPEGSISTLTIQRTEQRDSAMYRCASSLAGGPGETQYFGPGTRLLVL.

V and J are TRBV7-6 and TRBJ2-1; D not resolved. The CDR3 runs to 14 residues. Germline CDR1 SGHVS, CDR2 FNYEAQ. The V gene lost 5 bases and the J gene lost 2 bases, with 10 bases spanning the gap. In nucleotides, the CDR3 is TGTGCCAGCAGCCCCCGGACGCCCTACAATGAGCAGTTCTTC. It is translated as CASSPRTPYNEQFF.